This record covers a single T cell receptor beta chain. Its target is not known. The sample belongs to a study of monozygotic twins with inflammatory bowel disease. General study results and limits: Twins with IBD were found to have lower TCRbeta diversity (inverse Simpson) than healthy co-twins. Patient repertoires may have gained variability from differing immunosuppressive treatments.

UMIs containing a 6-nucleotide sample barcode were added via template switching. TCRdb re-called the 5' RACE reads; every CDR3 protein appears as one record, without DNA. Its clone listing holds 350,000 to 400,000 distinct CDR3 sequences. The CDR3 spans 16 residues. The germline V gene encodes CDR1 MNHEY and CDR2 SMNVEV (reference sequence). The chain couples TRBV27 to TRBJ2-2; there is no DNA to check the TCRdb D call of TRBD1. Sequencing was carried out using blood. This TCR came from a human donor with ulcerative colitis or Crohn's disease, or a healthy co-twin of an affected twin (not recorded which). The CDR3 sequence: CASSLWQGANTGELFF.